What follows are 9 T cell receptor beta chains derived from one specimen sequenced in a study of tumor-infiltrating lymphocytes in primary liver carcinoma. A primer matching the constant region was used to make TCR beta cDNA from approximately 0.45 ug of total RNA. Three nested multiplex PCR rounds, a slightly modified ARM-PCR method, built the TCR beta libraries. In the first two PCR rounds, TRBV1-TRBV30 forward primers were paired with a C-beta reverse primer, and each round lasted roughly 10 cycles. Using its own MiXCR run on the multiplex PCR reads, TCRdb lists one record per CDR3 protein. The sample comprises roughly 70,000 distinct CDR3 sequences, about two thirds of which are singletons, and under 45% rests with the top ten. Co-extracting RNA and DNA was done with roughly 17-34 mg of unsorted bulk tissue as input. Sequenced material: liver tumor tissue from sampling region 4. Described subset: tumor region T4, right-lateral pole. The receptors stem from a middle-aged man with primary liver carcinoma and hepatitis B virus infection.

Concerning this clonotype itself: Relative to the germline gene, one junction end is altered; a read error may explain this. The J gene is TRBJ2-3, the V gene TRBV6-1, with 10 bases identical to TRBD2. Germline V CDR1 and CDR2: MNHNS, SASEGT. The length of the CDR3 is 14 residues. The DNA for the CDR3 is TGTGCCAGCGGACTAGCGGAAGAAACATATACTCAGTATTTT. Its protein product is CASGLAEETYTQYF.

In this sample, this clonotype turned up many times. The J gene is TRBJ2-5, the V gene TRBV6-6; D uncertain. There are 11 residues in the CDR3. V was clipped by 8 bases and J by 8 bases, with 12 bases between them. The germline V gene encodes CDR1 MNHNY and CDR2 SVGAGI (reference sequence). This chain's CDR3 is CASGDQRTQYF. The DNA for the CDR3 is TGTGCCAGCGGAGATCAGAGAACCCAGTACTTC.

V is TRBV11-2 and J is TRBJ2-7; no clear D. The CDR3 loop spans 13 amino acids. V dropped 1 base and J dropped 13 bases, with 17 bases sitting between them. The germline CDR1 and CDR2 sequences are SGHAT and FQNNGV. CDR3 bases: TGTGCCAGCAGCTTAGCGGGCGCCTACGAACAATACTTC. Translating it yields CASSLAGAYEQYF.

Details on this clonotype: Its ends do not fully match the called genes, so a read error is possible. The chain couples TRBV11-1 to TRBJ2-3; TRBD2 might be the D (6 bases). This CDR3 has 19 amino acids. Per germline, CDR1 SGHAT and CDR2 FQDESV (reference sequence). The CDR3 spells CASSTGRSSVGARIDTQYF. In nucleotides, the CDR3 is TGCGCCAGCAGCACCGGGAGAAGCTCTGTTGGAGCCCGCATAGATACGCAGTATTTT. Based on the CDR3 plus reference TRBV11-1 and TRBJ2-3, the full variable domain is EAEVAQSPRYKITEKSQAVAFWCDPISGHATLYWYRQILGQGPELLVQFQDESVVDDSQLPKDRFSAERLKGVDSTLKIQPAELGDSAMYLCASSTGRSSVGARIDTQYFGPGTRLTVL.

Points on this clonotype: The conserved phenylalanine or tryptophan normally closing the CDR3 is absent here, so this likely arose from a read error. The J gene is TRBJ2-2, the V gene TRBV11-2, with D maybe TRBD2 (6 bases). Germline V gene data show CDR1 as SGHAT and CDR2 as FQNNGV. The CDR3 sequence is 17 residues long. CDR3 nucleotides: TGTGCCAGCAGCTCTGCATTAGGAGGGGCGAACGCCGGGGAGCTGTTTTAT. Its protein is CASSSALGGANAGELFY.

This clonotype was seen once. The V gene is TRBV11-2, the J gene TRBJ2-3; D call uncertain. Deletions cut 6 bases from V and 6 bases from J, with 16 bases between. Germline values: CDR1 SGHAT, CDR2 FQNNGV. The CDR3 runs to 14 residues. The CDR3 protein is CASRLNRQGDTQYF. The DNA for the CDR3 is TGTGCCAGCAGACTAAACCGACAAGGGGATACGCAGTATTTT. The full variable domain, completed using reference TRBV11-2 and TRBJ2-3, is EAGVAQSPRYKIIEKRQSVAFWCNPISGHATLYWYQQILGQGPKLLIQFQNNGVVDDSQLPKDRFSAERLKGVDSTLKIQPAKLEDSAVYLCASRLNRQGDTQYFGPGTRLTVL.

This clonotype has a handful of counts. Mismatch with germline at one junction end may stem from a read error. CDR3 loop: CSVGLAGGFYSEQFF. The DNA of the CDR3 is TGCAGCGTTGGACTAGCGGGAGGCTTCTACAGTGAGCAGTTCTTC. The chain joins TRBV29-1 to TRBJ2-1; 13 bases align to TRBD2. CDR1 is SQVTM, CDR2 ANQGSEA, per germline. This CDR3 contains 15 residues.

Points on this clonotype: One end of the junction is discordant with germline, which a read error may explain. The gene calls are TRBV29-1 and TRBJ2-3; possibly TRBD2 for D (6 bases). Germline V gene sequence: CDR1 SQVTM, CDR2 ANQGSEA. The CDR3 sequence is 13 residues long. DNA of the CDR3: TGCAGCGTCTTACGCGGGAACACAGATACGCACTATTTT. Protein: CSVLRGNTDTHYF.

The V and J genes are TRBV14 and TRBJ2-7, with D unresolved. The CDR3 runs 13 residues. Germline lookup yields CDR1 SGHDN and CDR2 FVKESK. The V end lost 4 bases, the J end lost 13 bases, and 20 bases lay between the germline ends. CDR3 sequence: CASSLLPELGHYF. In DNA form, the CDR3 reads TGTGCCAGCAGCCTCCTCCCAGAGCTAGGGCATTACTTC.